What follows are 5 T cell receptor beta chains derived from one specimen sequenced in a study of response to subunit inactivated influenza vaccine. TCRdb processed the RT-PCR reads anew with MiXCR; each CDR3 protein has one entry. The top ten hold about 9.4% of the sample, which has roughly 790,000 distinct CDR3 sequences, over 20% seen once. The sequencing here drew on PBMCs from blood, taken 5 days after vaccination. The receptors shown here come from a man between 45 and 60 years old who received an inactivated influenza vaccine.

V usage is TRBV7-9 and J usage is TRBJ1-2, with a weak D call TRBD1 (6 bases). This CDR3 is 13 amino acids long. Per the germline V gene, CDR1 is SEHNR and CDR2 is FQNEAQ (reference sequence). The V end was cut by 3 bases, the J end by 7 bases, with 12 bases between. The CDR3 DNA follows: TGTGCCAGCAGCTTGGCCGGGACATTTGGCTACACCTTC. As protein: CASSLAGTFGYTF.

The rearrangement joins TRBV10-3 to TRBJ1-5; D gene unclear. The CDR3 length is 14 residues. CDR1 and CDR2 from the germline V gene are ENHRY and SYGVKD. The V end was cut by 3 bases, the J end by 2 bases, with 8 bases between. CDR3 DNA: TGTGCCATCAGTGATCGGGGTGGCAATCAGCCCCAGCATTTT. Amino acids: CAISDRGGNQPQHF.

The chain couples TRBV29-1 to TRBJ2-2; 7 nucleotides match TRBD2. In germline, CDR1 is SQVTM, CDR2 ANQGSEA. With 4 bases clipped from V and 5 bases from J, the junction kept 4 bases outside the gene matches. The CDR3 contains 13 residues. CDR3: CSVVLAETGELFF. For the CDR3, the DNA is TGCAGCGTTGTTCTAGCGGAAACCGGGGAGCTGTTTTTT.

This CDR3 is CATSDPGQFEAFF. The CDR3 DNA follows: TGTGCCACCAGTGATCCAGGACAGTTTGAAGCTTTCTTT. This chain connects TRBV24-1 to TRBJ1-1; D might be TRBD1 (6 bases). The V end was cut by 3 bases, the J end by 7 bases, with 11 bases between. The CDR3 contains 13 residues. CDR1 KGHDR and CDR2 SFDVKD come from the germline V gene.

The chain employs TRBV7-9 and TRBJ2-1, with 7 bases fitting TRBD2. V lost 5 bases to trimming and J lost 4 bases; unmatched junction nucleotides: 11. CDR1 is SEHNR, CDR2 FQNEAQ, per germline (reference sequence). The CDR3 totals 16 residues. The DNA for the CDR3 is TGTGCCAGCAGCCCACCCCGCGGCGGGGGTTACAATGAGCAGTTCTTC. Its protein product is CASSPPRGGGYNEQFF.